This is a list of T cell receptor beta chains from one sample in a study of blood T cells in healthy people across ages. TCRdb analysed the 5' RACE reads with MiXCR anew, one entry per CDR3 protein. Among about 1.7 million distinct CDR3 sequences listed, roughly 30% were seen once. Sequenced sample: blood. The receptors here all came from a woman under 40 in good health. CDR3s leave out the opening cysteine and the closing phenylalanine or tryptophan. Fields, in order: CDR3 protein, V gene, J gene, D gene. The D gene is left open where the match is weak.

CDR3aa: ASSWTGGTDTQY
v_gene: TRBV5-1
j_gene: TRBJ2-3
d_gene: TRBD1

CDR3aa: ASSLSQVRTEAF
v_gene: TRBV7-9
j_gene: TRBJ1-1
d_gene: -

CDR3aa: ASSSRETYEKLF
v_gene: TRBV7-9
j_gene: TRBJ1-4
d_gene: -

CDR3aa: ASSEGAGGAPGRVTQY
v_gene: TRBV6-1
j_gene: TRBJ2-3
d_gene: -

CDR3aa: AWTRGLHNSPLH
v_gene: TRBV30
j_gene: TRBJ1-6
d_gene: -

CDR3aa: ATRSGSETQY
v_gene: TRBV15
j_gene: TRBJ2-5
d_gene: TRBD2

CDR3aa: ASTRGQYNEQF
v_gene: TRBV12-3/TRBV12-4
j_gene: TRBJ2-1
d_gene: -

CDR3aa: ASGGAVTNEQF
v_gene: TRBV2
j_gene: TRBJ2-1
d_gene: -

CDR3aa: ASIEGGNTEAF
v_gene: TRBV6-1
j_gene: TRBJ1-1
d_gene: -

CDR3aa: ASSWWHEQF
v_gene: TRBV11-2
j_gene: TRBJ2-1
d_gene: -

CDR3aa: SAESLATDTQY
v_gene: TRBV29-1
j_gene: TRBJ2-3
d_gene: -